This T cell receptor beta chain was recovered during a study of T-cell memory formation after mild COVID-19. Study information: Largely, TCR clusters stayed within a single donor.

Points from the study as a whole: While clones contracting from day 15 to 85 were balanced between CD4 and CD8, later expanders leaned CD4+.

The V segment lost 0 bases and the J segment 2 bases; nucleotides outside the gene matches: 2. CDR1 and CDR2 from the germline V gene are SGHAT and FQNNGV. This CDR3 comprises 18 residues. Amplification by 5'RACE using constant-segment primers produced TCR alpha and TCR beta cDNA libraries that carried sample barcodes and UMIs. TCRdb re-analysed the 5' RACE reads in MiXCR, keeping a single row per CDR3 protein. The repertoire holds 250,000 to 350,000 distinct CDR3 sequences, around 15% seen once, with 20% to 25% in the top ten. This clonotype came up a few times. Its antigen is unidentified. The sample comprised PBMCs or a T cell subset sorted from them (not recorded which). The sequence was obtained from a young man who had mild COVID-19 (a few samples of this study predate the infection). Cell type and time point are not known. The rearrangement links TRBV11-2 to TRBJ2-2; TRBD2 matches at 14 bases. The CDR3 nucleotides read TGTGCCAGCAGCTTAGACGGACTAGCGGGGGGTAACACCGGGGAGCTGTTTTTT. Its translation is CASSLDGLAGGNTGELFF. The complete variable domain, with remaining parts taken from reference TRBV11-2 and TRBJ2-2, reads EAGVAQSPRYKIIEKRQSVAFWCNPISGHATLYWYQQILGQGPKLLIQFQNNGVVDDSQLPKDRFSAERLKGVDSTLKIQPAKLEDSAVYLCASSLDGLAGGNTGELFFGEGSRLTVL.